The present T cell receptor beta chain was sequenced within a study of beta chain features in type 1 diabetes. Study summary: Patients did not differ from healthy donors in age, gender or cell yield. Study findings and constraints: Cells expressing TCR highly could be over-represented by cDNA sequencing.

Blood was drawn once from each donor into heparinised tubes. The draws averaged roughly 120 mL. Of the isolated RNA, all was reverse transcribed, and so the sequenced material was expressed TCRB transcripts. The assay was immunoSEQ multiplex PCR, and TCRdb's table has in-frame clones only and misses some. This table holds under 400,000 clones, around 19% found once. This clone was recorded a few times. Its antigen is unknown. The TCR originated in a woman aged 18 to 35 in good health. The sequencing input was naive CD4+ T cells from blood.

CDR3 coding DNA: TGCGCCAGCAGCTTTTCCGCGGCCTCCTACAATGAGCAGTTCTTC. Amino acid sequence: CASSFSAASYNEQFF. The genes are TRBV5-1 and TRBJ2-1; D gene uncertain. CDR3 size: 15 residues. V was trimmed by 2 bases and J by 0 bases, leaving 9 bases between them. CDR1 SGHRS and CDR2 YFSETQ come from the germline V gene.